This record covers a single T cell receptor beta chain. The ends lost 5 bases at V and 3 bases at J; junction bases unmatched: 8. The V gene's germline CDR1 is DFQATT and CDR2 SNEGSKA (reference sequence). CDR3 length: 15 amino acids. This sample was included in a study of T cell repertoires in cytomegalovirus infection. Via MiXCR, TCRdb re-called the reads, giving one row per CDR3 protein. The table records about 190,000 distinct CDR3 sequences, 25% to 30% of them present only once. The chain combines TRBV20-1 with TRBJ1-2, with 11 bases fitting TRBD1. Material: PBMCs. The clonotype comes from a human donor in good health (CMV status not recorded). Some clones in this sample may be carry-over from other donors' samples. The CDR3 loop is CSAEGQGGIDYGYTF. The CDR3 DNA follows: TGCAGTGCTGAGGGACAGGGGGGTATCGACTATGGCTACACCTTC.